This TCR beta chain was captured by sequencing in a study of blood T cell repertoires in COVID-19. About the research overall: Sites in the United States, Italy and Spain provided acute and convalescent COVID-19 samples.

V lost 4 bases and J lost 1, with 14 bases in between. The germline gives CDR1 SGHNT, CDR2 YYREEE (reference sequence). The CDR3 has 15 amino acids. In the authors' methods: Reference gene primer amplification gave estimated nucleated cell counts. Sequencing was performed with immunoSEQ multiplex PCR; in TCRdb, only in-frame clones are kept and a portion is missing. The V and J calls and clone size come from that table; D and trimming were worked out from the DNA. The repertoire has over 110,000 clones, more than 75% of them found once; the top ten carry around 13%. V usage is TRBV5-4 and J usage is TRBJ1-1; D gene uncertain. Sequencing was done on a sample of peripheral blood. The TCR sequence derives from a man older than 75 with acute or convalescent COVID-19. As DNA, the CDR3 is TGTGCCAGCAGCCCCAATCTGGGAGAGAACACTGAAGCTTTCTTT. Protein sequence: CASSPNLGENTEAFF.